The 25 T cell receptor beta chains in this list originate from one sample, sequenced in a study of cytomegalovirus exposure and HLA in healthy donors. Assay: immunoSEQ multiplex PCR; the TCRdb copy retains only in-frame clones and omits some. The sample shows fewer than 250,000 clones, approximately 87% of them seen only once. The sequencing sample was made of PBMCs. These receptors all stem from a woman under 30 in good health and CMV-seronegative.

This chain uses TRBV7-6 with TRBJ2-1; 13 bases are shared with TRBD2. This CDR3 has 15 residues. Germline loops: CDR1 SGHVS, CDR2 FNYEAQ. V dropped 4 bases and J dropped 6; count of bases not matched to a gene: 3. For the CDR3, the DNA is TGTGCCAGCAGCTGGACTAGCGGGAGTAGCAATGAGCAGTTCTTC. Its protein is CASSWTSGSSNEQFF. Complete variable domain (other parts from reference TRBV7-6 and TRBJ2-1): GAGVSQSPRYKVTKRGQDVALRCDPISGHVSLYWYRQALGQGPEFLTYFNYEAQQDKSGLPNDRFSAERPEGSISTLTIQRTEQRDSAMYRCASSWTSGSSNEQFFGPGTRLTVL.

The table lists this clone with a few counts. The chain employs TRBV6-1 and TRBJ1-2; no definite D call. This CDR3 has 14 amino acids. Germline V gene sequence: CDR1 MNHNS, CDR2 SASEGT. The ends were cut back, 2 bases at V and 2 bases at J, with 9 bases in the middle. This CDR3 is CASSESGGNYGYTF. CDR3 DNA sequence: TGTGCCAGCAGTGAATCGGGAGGGAACTATGGCTACACCTTC.

For this clone: Different DNA sequences within this sample yield the same CDR3. The gene calls are TRBV6-1 and TRBJ2-5; a weak D match, TRBD1 (6 bases). This CDR3 contains 14 residues. The germline CDR1 and CDR2 sequences are MNHNS and SASEGT. V was shortened by 4 bases and J by 1 base, with 10 bases between the two germline ends. The CDR3 region is CASSAQGSQETQYF. DNA of the CDR3: TGTGCCAGCAGTGCACAGGGTTCCCAAGAGACCCAGTACTTC.

CDR3 in DNA: TGTGCCAGCGGACCAGCGGGGGGGAATGAGCAGTTCTTC. Its protein is CASGPAGGNEQFF. This chain links TRBV28 with TRBJ2-1; 10 bases fit TRBD2. The CDR3 contains 13 residues. With V trimmed by 8 bases and J by 7 bases, 5 bases remained unmatched. In germline, CDR1 is MDHEN, CDR2 SYDVKM. Together with reference TRBV28 and TRBJ2-1, the CDR3 gives the full variable domain: DVKVTQSSRYLVKRTGEKVFLECVQDMDHENMFWYRQDPGLGLRLIYFSYDVKMKEKGDIPEGYSVSREKKERFSLILESASTNQTSMYLCASGPAGGNEQFFGPGTRLTVL.

This clone turned up a few times. The V gene is TRBV13, the J gene TRBJ1-6, with unresolved D. The length of the CDR3 is 14 residues. The V end was cut by 5 bases, the J end by 9 bases, with 14 bases between. Germline V lookup: CDR1 PRHDT, CDR2 FYEKMQ (reference sequence). The CDR3 coding sequence is TGTGCCAGCAGCCGTAGGTCCGCTAGTTCACCCCTCCACTTT. Its protein product is CASSRRSASSPLHF.

The J gene is TRBJ2-7, the V gene TRBV11-2; no clear D gene. CDR1 and CDR2 from the germline V gene are SGHAT and FQNNGV. V was trimmed by 5 bases and J by 2 bases, leaving 7 bases between them. The CDR3 sequence is 12 residues long. As DNA, the CDR3 is TGTGCCAGCAGCGTCCGGGCCTACGAGCAGTACTTC. Protein product: CASSVRAYEQYF.

The genes are TRBV5-6 and TRBJ1-3; 8 nucleotides agree with TRBD1. CDR1 SGHDT and CDR2 YYEEEE come from the germline V gene. This CDR3 spans 14 amino acids. Losses at the gene ends were 0 bases for V and 7 bases for J; bases not matched to a gene: 3. The CDR3 DNA reads TGTGCCAGCAGCTTGGCAGGGGGCCTCAACACCATATATTTT. Translation gives CASSLAGGLNTIYF.

This chain links TRBV25-1 with TRBJ2-1, with a possible D match to TRBD2 (6 bases). The V gene lost 6 bases and the J gene lost 10 bases, with 13 bases spanning the gap. The CDR3 is 12 amino acids. CDR1 is MGHDK, CDR2 SYGVNS, per germline. The CDR3 region has the DNA TGTGCCAGCAGGGAGGGGACTTTAGAGCAGTTCTTC. This encodes CASREGTLEQFF. Variable domain in full (rest from reference TRBV25-1 and TRBJ2-1): EADIYQTPRYLVIGTGKKITLECSQTMGHDKMYWYQQDPGMELHLIHYSYGVNSTEKGDLSSESTVSRIRTEHFPLTLESARPSHTSQYLCASREGTLEQFFGPGTRLTVL.

V and J are TRBV6-1 and TRBJ1-2, with unresolved D. The CDR3 contains 14 residues. V lost 7 bases to trimming and J lost 4 bases, with 16 bases between them. Looked up from germline, CDR1 is MNHNS and CDR2 is SASEGT. The CDR3 sequence: CASTLGPKTYGYTF. The DNA of the CDR3 is TGTGCCAGCACCCTAGGGCCGAAGACCTATGGCTACACCTTC.

The chain recombines TRBV5-1 with TRBJ2-5; 7 bases map to TRBD2. Germline V gives CDR1 SGHRS, CDR2 YFSETQ. J gave up 3 bases and V 1 base, and 3 bases lay outside the gene matches. The CDR3 spans 14 residues. The CDR3 coding sequence is TGCGCCAGCAGCTTGACCAGCGGGGAAGAGACCCAGTACTTC. Translated, it gives CASSLTSGEETQYF. The full variable domain, in which reference TRBV5-1 and TRBJ2-5 provide the parts outside the CDR3, is KAGVTQTPRYLIKTRGQQVTLSCSPISGHRSVSWYQQTPGQGLQFLFEYFSETQRNKGNFPGRFSGRQFSNSRSEMNVSTLELGDSALYLCASSLTSGEETQYFGPGTRLLVL.

The chain couples TRBV5-5 to TRBJ1-6; D not resolved. There are 16 residues in the CDR3. Trimming removed 0 bases from V and 8 bases from J, with 15 bases in between. Germline CDR1 reads SGHKS; CDR2 reads YYEKEE (reference sequence). CDR3 sequence: CASSLAGRHRYSPLHF. In DNA, the CDR3 is TGTGCCAGCAGCTTGGCCGGGCGACACCGATATTCACCCCTCCACTTT.

The rearrangement uses TRBV10-3 and TRBJ1-2; D may be TRBD1 (5 bases). The V end lost 11 bases, the J end lost 0 bases, and 13 bases lay between the germline ends. Germline CDR1 and CDR2: ENHRY and SYGVKD. The CDR3 contains 13 residues. The CDR3 coding sequence is TGTGCCGCACGACAGAGTTCTAACTATGGCTACACCTTC. It codes for CAARQSSNYGYTF.

This chain's CDR3 is CASKMGQVGVPGANVLTF. CDR3 in DNA: TGCGCCAGCAAAATGGGACAGGTTGGGGTCCCTGGGGCCAACGTCCTGACTTTC. The genes are TRBV5-1 and TRBJ2-6; 8 bases match TRBD1. Losses at the gene ends were 6 bases for V and 2 bases for J; bases not matched to a gene: 13. The CDR3 runs to 18 residues. Per the germline V gene, CDR1 is SGHRS and CDR2 is YFSETQ.

This chain joins TRBV5-1 and TRBJ2-4, with a possible D match to TRBD2 (6 bases). The V gene lost 4 bases and the J gene lost 8 bases, with 16 bases spanning the gap. The CDR3 length is 14 residues. CDR1 and CDR2 (germline): SGHRS, YFSETQ. Written as DNA, the CDR3 is TGCGCCAGCAGCCCGGACTACGAAAGTCACATTCAGTACTTC. Protein product: CASSPDYESHIQYF. The variable domain in full, completed from reference TRBV5-1 and TRBJ2-4, reads KAGVTQTPRYLIKTRGQQVTLSCSPISGHRSVSWYQQTPGQGLQFLFEYFSETQRNKGNFPGRFSGRQFSNSRSEMNVSTLELGDSALYLCASSPDYESHIQYFGAGTRLSVL.

J is TRBJ2-7 and V is TRBV28; 14 positions agree with TRBD2. The CDR3 runs to 17 residues. CDR1 and CDR2 (germline): MDHEN, SYDVKM. V lost 5 bases to trimming and J lost 4 bases; unmatched junction nucleotides: 10. CDR3 sequence (DNA): TGTGCCAGCAGTCCCCACGGACTAGCGGGAGGAAATTACGAGCAGTACTTC. Translating gives CASSPHGLAGGNYEQYF.

As DNA, the CDR3 is TGTGCCAGCAGCTCAGCCCCTCTAGCGGGAGAGACCCAGTACTTC. Translation gives CASSSAPLAGETQYF. V and J are TRBV7-2 and TRBJ2-5; the match to TRBD2 covers 8 bases. V was clipped by 4 bases and J by 4 bases; unmatched bases: 8. The germline gives CDR1 SGHTA, CDR2 FQGNSA. CDR3 length: 15 residues.

The chain is built from TRBV2 and TRBJ1-4; 7 bases fit TRBD1. Looked up from germline, CDR1 is SNHLY and CDR2 is FYNNEI. CDR3 size: 13 residues. With 1 base clipped from V and 8 bases from J, the junction kept 1 base outside the gene matches. The CDR3 nucleotides are TGTGCCAGCAGTGAAGAAGGGGGCGAAAAACTGTTTTTT. Translation: CASSEEGGEKLFF.

This sequence joins TRBV7-9 and TRBJ2-6; a possible D gene is TRBD2 (5 bases). This CDR3 region has 17 residues. Germline V lookup: CDR1 SEHNR, CDR2 FQNEAQ (reference sequence). V was cut by 5 bases and J by 1 base, with 15 bases left in between. The DNA of the CDR3 is TGTGCCAGCAGCCCACGGGGTACCCCTTCTGGGGCCAACGTCCTGACTTTC. Translation: CASSPRGTPSGANVLTF. The full variable domain, its missing parts supplied by reference TRBV7-9 and TRBJ2-6, is DTGVSQNPRHKITKRGQNVTFRCDPISEHNRLYWYRQTLGQGPEFLTYFQNEAQLEKSRLLSDRFSAERPKGSFSTLEIQRTEQGDSAMYLCASSPRGTPSGANVLTFGAGSRLTVL.

This clone was seen only once. The gene calls are TRBV9 and TRBJ2-1; TRBD1 agrees at 7 bases. V lost 4 bases, J lost 9 bases, and 13 bases stayed unmatched. Looked up from germline, CDR1 is SGDLS and CDR2 is YYNGEE. This CDR3 has 15 amino acids. CDR3 amino acids: CASSPRQGGLGEQFF. DNA of the CDR3: TGTGCCAGCAGCCCGCGACAGGGTGGTTTGGGTGAGCAGTTCTTC.

V usage is TRBV5-1 and J usage is TRBJ2-5, with 7 bases matching TRBD1. This CDR3 comprises 11 residues. Germline lookup yields CDR1 SGHRS and CDR2 YFSETQ. The J segment lost 10 bases and the V segment lost 4 bases, leaving 4 bases of the junction unmatched. The CDR3, as DNA: TGCGCCAGCAGCCCGGGACAGAACCAGTACTTC. Encoded protein: CASSPGQNQYF. Full variable domain (rest looked up from reference TRBV5-1 and TRBJ2-5): KAGVTQTPRYLIKTRGQQVTLSCSPISGHRSVSWYQQTPGQGLQFLFEYFSETQRNKGNFPGRFSGRQFSNSRSEMNVSTLELGDSALYLCASSPGQNQYFGPGTRLLVL.

The chain carries TRBV6-4 and TRBJ1-2; 7 nucleotides agree with TRBD1. V trimming: 0 bases; J trimming: 6 bases; junction bases outside the gene matches: 1. There are 13 residues in the CDR3. The germline V gene encodes CDR1 MRHNA and CDR2 SNTAGT. The CDR3: CASSDSGGDGYTF. The CDR3 DNA is TGTGCCAGCAGTGACTCAGGGGGCGATGGCTACACCTTC.

This chain joins TRBV6-6 and TRBJ2-7; D ambiguous. This CDR3 contains 12 residues. Trimming cost V 6 bases and J 5 bases, with 11 bases left between them. The V gene's germline CDR1 is MNHNY and CDR2 SVGAGI (reference sequence). DNA of the CDR3: TGTGCCAGCAGCCGCCAATGGGACGAGCAGTACTTC. Amino acids: CASSRQWDEQYF.

The V and J genes are TRBV18 and TRBJ1-5, with D tentatively TRBD1 (6 bases). V was clipped by 2 bases and J by 0 bases, with 8 bases between them. This CDR3 is built from 15 residues. In germline, CDR1 is KGHSH, CDR2 LQKENI. CDR3: CASSPKGDSNQPQHF. In DNA, the CDR3 is TGTGCCAGCTCACCAAAGGGGGATAGCAATCAGCCCCAGCATTTT.

The chain carries TRBV2 and TRBJ2-5; 7 bases fit TRBD1. After removal of 5 bases from V and 1 base from J, the junction contained 4 bases not matched to a gene. The CDR3 consists of 14 residues. In germline, CDR1 is SNHLY, CDR2 FYNNEI. The CDR3 DNA is TGTGCCAGCAGTCCTGACAGGGTCCAAGAGACCCAGTACTTC. This codes for CASSPDRVQETQYF.

The gene calls are TRBV6-1 and TRBJ1-1, with D uncertain. Trimming took off 10 bases at V and 0 bases at J, with 15 bases between the two ends. This CDR3 comprises 14 residues. Germline V lookup: CDR1 MNHNS, CDR2 SASEGT. The CDR3 protein is CATFGSPLNTEAFF. The CDR3 DNA is TGTGCCACTTTTGGGAGCCCCCTGAACACTGAAGCTTTCTTT.